Listed below are T cell receptor beta chains from one sample, sequenced in a study of radiotherapy plus CTLA-4 blockade in lung cancer. Libraries were prepared by immunoSEQ multiplex PCR; TCRdb keeps only in-frame clonotypes and omits some of them. This table holds more than 95,000 clones, approximately 72% found once. The source material was peripheral blood, sampled from a patient treated with radiotherapy plus ipilimumab. These receptors were collected from a human donor with non-small cell lung cancer who had a partial response to radiotherapy plus ipilimumab. Some clones in this sample may be carry-over from other donors' samples. CDR3s include the opening cysteine and the closing phenylalanine or tryptophan. Fields, in order: CDR3 protein, CDR3 DNA, clone size, D gene, J gene, V gene. A D gene is named only where the DNA matches it firmly. Clone size, where shown, is once, few, many, or a class for clones that have expanded.

CATSRDVGGRNYEQYF,TGTGCCACCAGCAGAGATGTAGGCGGAAGAAACTACGAGCAGTACTTC,.,.,TRBJ2-7,TRBV15
CASSITNVGYTF,TGTGCCAGTAGTATTACTAATGTGGGCTACACCTTC,once,.,TRBJ1-2,TRBV19
CASSGTSQETQYF,TGTGCCAGTAGTGGGACTTCACAAGAGACCCAGTACTTC,.,.,TRBJ2-5,TRBV19
CASRGQGLSNTEAFF,TGTGCCAGCAGAGGACAGGGACTTTCTAACACTGAAGCTTTCTTT,.,TRBD1,TRBJ1-1,TRBV2
CASSLGHSQGELFF,TGTGCCAGCAGCTTAGGTCACAGCCAAGGGGAGCTGTTTTTT,.,.,TRBJ2-2,TRBV7-2
CASSLGPRGGKETQYF,TGTGCCAGCAGCCTCGGGCCACGGGGGGGAAAAGAGACCCAGTACTTC,.,TRBD2,TRBJ2-5,TRBV7-3
CASSAGQGINQPQHF,TGTGCCAGCAGTGCTGGACAGGGGATTAATCAGCCCCAGCATTTT,.,TRBD1,TRBJ1-5,TRBV6-1
CASSKGTSGTSVYEQYF,TGTGCCAGCAGCAAAGGGACTAGCGGGACGTCAGTCTACGAGCAGTACTTC,many,TRBD2,TRBJ2-7,TRBV9
CASSLPGLAGASYNEQFF,TGTGCCAGCAGCTTACCGGGACTAGCGGGGGCTTCCTACAATGAGCAGTTCTTC,.,TRBD2,TRBJ2-1,TRBV7-2
CASRTSGGPFYEQYF,TGTGCCAGCAGAACCTCGGGGGGCCCATTCTACGAGCAGTACTTC,.,.,TRBJ2-7,TRBV28
CASNTIQGDEQFF,TGTGCCAGCAACACTATACAGGGTGATGAGCAGTTCTTC,.,.,TRBJ2-1,TRBV6-5
CASSQATGGEETQYF,TGTGCCAGCAGCCAGGCTACGGGGGGAGAGGAGACCCAGTACTTC,.,TRBD2,TRBJ2-5,TRBV4-2
CASSNNRGSYEQYF,TGTGCCAGCAGCAATAACAGGGGGTCCTACGAGCAGTACTTC,.,TRBD1,TRBJ2-7,TRBV2
CASRGVQLNGYTF,TGTGCCAGTAGGGGAGTTCAACTAAATGGCTACACCTTC,.,.,TRBJ1-2,TRBV19
CASSFFRGRDYGYTF,TGTGCCAGCAGCTTTTTCAGGGGGCGGGACTATGGCTACACCTTC,.,TRBD1,TRBJ1-2,TRBV7-2
CAWSSGRAFPTF,TGTGCCTGGAGTTCCGGGAGGGCCTTCCCGACCTTC,.,TRBD2,TRBJ2-7,TRBV30
CASSKARFSSFFGYEQYF,TGTGCCAGCAGCAAAGCGCGGTTTTCCAGTTTTTTTGGCTACGAGCAGTACTTC,few,.,TRBJ2-7,TRBV21-1
CASSFGGASGEQFF,TGTGCCAGCAGTTTCGGGGGGGCCTCAGGTGAGCAGTTCTTC,few,TRBD2,TRBJ2-1,TRBV27
CASSLAIGAVYEQYF,TGTGCCAGCAGCTTAGCAATAGGGGCTGTCTACGAGCAGTACTTC,once,.,TRBJ2-7,TRBV7-2
CASRRTGGTEAFF,TGTGCCAGCAGAAGGACAGGGGGAACTGAAGCTTTCTTT,.,TRBD1,TRBJ1-1,TRBV27
CASTSGGRDTQYF,TGTGCCAGCACTAGCGGGGGGAGAGATACGCAGTATTTT,.,TRBD2,TRBJ2-3,TRBV19
CASSFVSGGSSYEQYF,TGTGCCAGCAGCTTCGTATCGGGGGGAAGCTCCTACGAGCAGTACTTC,.,TRBD2,TRBJ2-7,TRBV7-2
CASSLNGAPAPYEQYF,TGTGCCAGCAGCTTGAATGGGGCACCCGCCCCCTACGAGCAGTACTTC,few,.,TRBJ2-7,TRBV5-6
CASSIGGAQDQPQHF,TGTGCCAGTAGTATAGGCGGGGCGCAGGATCAGCCCCAGCATTTT,.,.,TRBJ1-5,TRBV19
CASSSTSGIGNEQFF,TGCGCCAGCAGCTCGACTAGCGGGATCGGCAATGAGCAGTTCTTC,.,TRBD2,TRBJ2-1,TRBV5-1
CASSQVRAGLYEQYF,TGTGCCAGCAGCCAAGTACGAGCGGGGCTCTACGAGCAGTACTTC,.,TRBD2,TRBJ2-7,TRBV14
CASSVAGVVDTQYF,TGTGCCAGCAGCGTAGCGGGAGTGGTAGATACGCAGTATTTT,.,.,TRBJ2-3,TRBV9
CASSPKGSGISEQYF,TGTGCCAGCAGCCCAAAAGGGAGTGGGATCAGCGAGCAGTACTTC,once,.,TRBJ2-7,TRBV7-9
CASSGPEIRESYNEQFF,TGTGCCAGCAGCGGACCCGAAATTCGGGAGTCTTACAATGAGCAGTTCTTC,.,.,TRBJ2-1,TRBV9
CASSQEGGSPRRPLHF,TGTGCCAGCAGCCAAGAGGGGGGAAGTCCCCGTCGGCCCCTCCACTTT,.,.,TRBJ1-6,TRBV4-2
CASNGQYNQPQHF,TGTGCCAGCAATGGACAGTACAATCAGCCCCAGCATTTT,.,.,TRBJ1-5,TRBV2
CASSIDTTNYGYTF,TGTGCCAGTAGTATCGATACAACTAACTATGGCTACACCTTC,once,.,TRBJ1-2,TRBV19
CASSPGLAGVRETQYF,TGTGCCAGCAGCCCGGGACTAGCGGGAGTCAGGGAGACCCAGTACTTC,once,TRBD2,TRBJ2-5,TRBV5-4
CASRLTGQGNTGELFF,TGTGCCAGCAGATTAACGGGACAGGGCAACACCGGGGAGCTGTTTTTT,.,TRBD1,TRBJ2-2,TRBV7-9
CASSRIPQGGGDTQYF,TGCGCCAGCAGCCGAATCCCACAGGGGGGAGGTGATACGCAGTATTTT,.,TRBD1,TRBJ2-3,TRBV4-3
CSVEVRRTSGNGYEQYF,TGCAGCGTTGAAGTCCGGAGAACTAGCGGGAATGGCTACGAGCAGTACTTC,.,TRBD2,TRBJ2-7,TRBV29-1
CASRGAGGPKEQFF,TGTGCCAGCAGGGGAGCGGGGGGGCCGAAAGAGCAGTTCTTC,.,TRBD2,TRBJ2-1,TRBV6-1
CASNTRVTNYGYTF,TGTGCCAGCAACACCAGGGTTACTAACTATGGCTACACCTTC,few,.,TRBJ1-2,TRBV6-1
CASSFRLADNEQFF,TGTGCCAGCAGTTTCCGACTAGCCGACAATGAGCAGTTCTTC,.,TRBD2,TRBJ2-1,TRBV28
CASSAGQGYYGYTF,TGCGCCAGCAGCGCGGGACAGGGGTATTATGGCTACACCTTC,.,TRBD1,TRBJ1-2,TRBV5-1